The 18 T cell receptor beta chains presented below share a single source sample, sequenced in a study of shared clonotypes between healthy human individuals. Measured with immunoSEQ multiplex PCR; TCRdb has only the in-frame clones, and not every one. Seen here are 2.3 million or so clones, 90% to 95% observed once, and the top ten hold 0.39%. The sample was naive CD4+ T cells from PBMCs. Stated subset: CD45RA+ positively selected. The receptors come from a man younger than 35 in good health. Some clones in this sample may be carry-over from other donors' samples.

The chain uses TRBV29-1 and TRBJ2-1, with 12 nucleotides matching TRBD2. The CDR3 sequence is 16 residues long. V shed 3 bases, J shed 4 bases, and the junction held 7 bases outside the gene matches. Germline V gene lookup returns CDR1 SQVTM and CDR2 ANQGSEA. The CDR3 reads CSVDRGLAGQYNEQFF. The CDR3 bases are TGCAGCGTTGACAGGGGACTAGCGGGCCAGTACAATGAGCAGTTCTTC.

The chain carries TRBV19 and TRBJ2-2, with TRBD1 identical over 7 bases. Germline CDR1 reads LNHDA; CDR2 reads SQIVND (reference sequence). This CDR3 region has 15 residues. Unmatched junction bases numbered 8, after V lost 4 bases and J lost 6 bases. CDR3 region: CASSTGQAAPGELFF. Here the CDR3 DNA reads TGTGCCAGTAGTACCGGACAGGCTGCTCCCGGGGAGCTGTTTTTT.

The chain employs TRBV7-6 and TRBJ2-1; 7 positions match TRBD2. CDR1 and CDR2 (germline): SGHVS, FNYEAQ. V lost 2 bases, J lost 4 bases, and 5 bases stayed unmatched. The CDR3 is 15 residues long. CDR3: CASSLRSSGYNEQFF. CDR3 nucleotide sequence: TGTGCCAGCAGCTTAAGGTCTAGCGGATACAATGAGCAGTTCTTC.

The chain recombines TRBV7-2 with TRBJ2-5; either TRBD1 or TRBD2 may fit D (5 bases each). CDR3 length: 14 residues. Germline V lookup: CDR1 SGHTA, CDR2 FQGNSA. Trimming removed 1 base at V and 2 bases at J, with 8 bases between. The CDR3 reads CASSLGGVQETQYF. The CDR3 DNA reads TGTGCCAGCAGCTTAGGAGGGGTGCAAGAGACCCAGTACTTC.

The chain joins TRBV6-5 to TRBJ2-4, with 7 bases identical to TRBD1. The V and J ends lost 6 bases and 6 bases, in that order; junction bases with no gene match: 8. Germline V gene lookup returns CDR1 MNHEY and CDR2 SVGAGI. The CDR3 runs 14 residues. CDR3 DNA: TGTGCCAGCAGCCCGAAGGCAGGGGGAAACATTCAGTACTTC. Translation gives CASSPKAGGNIQYF.

The gene calls are TRBV9 and TRBJ1-5; D call uncertain. The germline gives CDR1 SGDLS, CDR2 YYNGEE. The CDR3 contains 16 residues. V shed 2 bases and J shed 1 base, with 13 bases lying between them. CDR3 sequence (DNA): TGTGCCAGCAGCGTCGGCGCAGCTTTAAGCAATCAGCCCCAGCATTTT. This gives the protein CASSVGAALSNQPQHF.

The rearrangement joins TRBV7-9 to TRBJ2-5, with D possibly TRBD2 on 5 matching bases. This CDR3 spans 13 amino acids. In germline, CDR1 is SEHNR, CDR2 FQNEAQ (reference sequence). Trimming left V 4 bases short and J 7 bases short, with 13 bases between. The CDR3 region has the DNA TGTGCCAGCAGCTCGGTCGTGGCGGGGACCCAGTACTTC. Translated: CASSSVVAGTQYF.

As for this clone: The same CDR3 also results from other DNA sequences found in this sample. The J gene is TRBJ1-3, the V gene TRBV28; TRBD1 matches at 10 bases. The ends lost 6 bases at V and 4 bases at J; junction bases unmatched: 9. CDR3 size: 16 residues. The V gene's germline CDR1 is MDHEN and CDR2 SYDVKM. CDR3 in amino acids: CASSSPGQGSGNTIYF. The CDR3 coding sequence is TGTGCCAGCAGCTCCCCGGGACAGGGGTCAGGAAACACCATATATTTT.

This chain connects TRBV11-2 to TRBJ2-1; possible D gene TRBD2, 6 bases. V gave up 0 bases and J gave up 7 bases, with 13 bases separating them. Germline CDR1 reads SGHAT; CDR2 reads FQNNGV. The CDR3 contains 15 residues. This chain's CDR3 is CASSLDLGGRNEQFF. The DNA for the CDR3 is TGTGCCAGCAGCTTAGACCTCGGAGGGCGAAATGAGCAGTTCTTC.

The chain joins TRBV9 to TRBJ2-2; 8 bases line up with TRBD2. The CDR3 sequence is 16 residues long. The V segment lost 0 bases and the J segment 7 bases; nucleotides outside the gene matches: 8. Germline CDR1 reads SGDLS; CDR2 reads YYNGEE. The CDR3 loop reads CASSVASGSVGGELFF. The CDR3 coding sequence is TGTGCCAGCAGCGTAGCCAGCGGGAGCGTCGGCGGGGAGCTGTTTTTT.

This rearrangement joins TRBV6-1 to TRBJ1-5; D call uncertain. From germline, CDR1 is MNHNS and CDR2 SASEGT. The CDR3 totals 16 residues. V lost 2 bases, J lost 0 bases, and 11 bases lay in between. Here the CDR3 DNA reads TGTGCCAGCAGTGAATCCGAAATTTATAGCAATCAGCCCCAGCATTTT. This encodes CASSESEIYSNQPQHF.

V and J are TRBV7-3 and TRBJ2-2, with 10 positions matching TRBD2. Per the germline V gene, CDR1 is SGHTA and CDR2 is FQGTGA. The V and J ends lost 5 bases and 6 bases, in that order; junction bases with no gene match: 9. This CDR3 spans 16 amino acids. The CDR3 protein is CASSPTSLAGAGELFF. The CDR3 DNA reads as TGTGCCAGCAGCCCCACGTCGCTAGCGGGAGCCGGGGAGCTGTTTTTT. The variable domain in full, with the rest retrieved from reference TRBV7-3 and TRBJ2-2, is GAGVSQTPSNKVTEKGKYVELRCDPISGHTALYWYRQSLGQGPEFLIYFQGTGAADDSGLPNDRFFAVRPEGSVSTLKIQRTERGDSAVYLCASSPTSLAGAGELFFGEGSRLTVL.

The V gene is TRBV5-1, the J gene TRBJ2-5, with 12 nucleotides matching TRBD2. Germline CDR1 reads SGHRS; CDR2 reads YFSETQ. This CDR3 has 15 amino acids. V lost 4 bases to trimming and J lost 5 bases; unmatched junction nucleotides: 6. For the CDR3, the DNA is TGCGCCAGCAGCAGAAGACTAGCGGGAGAGGAGACCCAGTACTTC. Translating gives CASSRRLAGEETQYF. Based on the CDR3 plus reference TRBV5-1 and TRBJ2-5, the full variable domain is KAGVTQTPRYLIKTRGQQVTLSCSPISGHRSVSWYQQTPGQGLQFLFEYFSETQRNKGNFPGRFSGRQFSNSRSEMNVSTLELGDSALYLCASSRRLAGEETQYFGPGTRLLVL.

Comment on this clone: The same CDR3 also results from other DNA sequences found in this sample. This chain connects TRBV18 to TRBJ2-5; no clear D gene. V was cut by 2 bases and J by 3 bases, with 7 bases left in between. The CDR3 runs to 13 residues. Germline V lookup: CDR1 KGHSH, CDR2 LQKENI. DNA of the CDR3: TGTGCCAGCTCACCAGGGATTGAAGAGACCCAGTACTTC. Translating it yields CASSPGIEETQYF.

The chain links TRBV6-1 to TRBJ1-1; D is possibly TRBD1 (5 bases). The CDR3 is 15 residues long. V was trimmed by 0 bases and J by 10 bases, leaving 18 bases between them. CDR1 and CDR2 from the germline V gene are MNHNS and SASEGT. CDR3 amino acids: CASSEATPQVRGAFF. DNA for the CDR3: TGTGCCAGCAGTGAAGCTACGCCACAGGTTAGAGGAGCTTTCTTT.

V and J are TRBV5-1 and TRBJ2-3, with D perhaps matching TRBD2 (6 bases). V was pared by 4 bases and J by 6 bases, with 18 bases between. CDR3 length: 15 residues. The germline CDR1 and CDR2 sequences are SGHRS and YFSETQ. The CDR3 DNA follows: TGCGCCAGCAGCCAGGACCCGGCCGGGGGTGATACGCAGTATTTT. Amino acids: CASSQDPAGGDTQYF.

The chain is built from TRBV7-9 and TRBJ2-5; 9 nucleotides align to TRBD2. CDR3 length equals 16 residues. J gave up 1 base and V 1 base, and 4 bases lay outside the gene matches. Germline V gene sequence: CDR1 SEHNR, CDR2 FQNEAQ (reference sequence). The CDR3 sequence is CASSLGVAGVQETQYF. The CDR3 nucleotides are TGTGCCAGCAGCTTAGGGGTAGCGGGAGTCCAAGAGACCCAGTACTTC.

Concerning this clone: The same CDR3 also results from other DNA sequences found in this sample. The CDR3 region is CASSLGTESSYEQYF. CDR3 nucleotides: TGCGCCAGCAGCCTAGGGACAGAGAGCTCCTACGAGCAGTACTTC. This chain links TRBV4-3 with TRBJ2-7, with TRBD1 matching over 7 bases. V was pared by 4 bases and J by 0 bases, with 6 bases of the junction left unmatched. CDR3 length: 15 amino acids. CDR1 is LGHNA, CDR2 YSLEER, per germline.